The sequence of this TCR beta chain was determined in a study of shared clonotypes between healthy human individuals. Findings of the study overall: When naive CD4 clonotypes were compared across several donors, approximately 5% were shared.

Naive CD8 populations comprised CD45RO-negative cells positively selected for CCR7, excluding terminally differentiated effector memory CD45RA+ cells. Recent vaccinations or acute infections were absent in the healthy HIV-negative adult donors. The J segment lost 0 bases and the V segment lost 5 bases, leaving 7 bases of the junction unmatched. The CDR3 runs 17 residues. CDR1 and CDR2 from the germline V gene are LGHNA and YNFKEQ. For this clone: The target antigen is unknown.

The assay was immunoSEQ multiplex PCR, and TCRdb's table has in-frame clones only and misses some. The top ten clones hold approximately 1.2% of a sample with about 2 million clones, around 96% of them seen once. Material: naive CD8+ T cells sorted from blood. The rearrangement links TRBV4-2 to TRBJ2-7; 13 nucleotides align to TRBD2. The sequence came from a man in his late teens or twenties in good health. The CDR3 nucleotides read TGTGCCAGCAGCACCCGACTAGCGGGAGGTATCTCCTACGAGCAGTACTTC. It yields the protein CASSTRLAGGISYEQYF.